Following are 18 T cell receptor beta chains from one sample sequenced in a study of T cell repertoires in cytomegalovirus infection. From the reads, TCRdb called clonotypes with MiXCR, one entry per CDR3 protein. The data contain about 260,000 distinct CDR3 sequences, roughly an eighth of them seen just once; the ten biggest clones take up roughly 8.7%. Material for sequencing was PBMCs. These receptors were obtained from a human donor in good health (CMV status not recorded). Some clones in this sample may be carry-over from other donors' samples.

To note about this clonotype: Its ends do not fully match the called genes, so a read error is possible. The chain employs TRBV18 and TRBJ1-2; D not certain. The CDR3 totals 14 residues. Germline V gene sequence: CDR1 KGHSH, CDR2 LQKENI. CDR3 coding DNA: TGTGTCAGCTCACCAGAAGCTGTTAACTATGGCTACACCTTC. Its protein product is CVSSPEAVNYGYTF.

The chain uses TRBV6-6 and TRBJ2-3; 9 bases agree with TRBD1. Germline CDR1 reads MNHNY; CDR2 reads SVGAGI (reference sequence). The CDR3 runs 14 residues. The junction had 5 bases not matched to a gene; V was cut back by 8 bases and J by 2 bases. This chain's CDR3 is CASQQGALTDTQYF. For the CDR3, the DNA is TGTGCCAGCCAACAGGGGGCCCTCACAGATACGCAGTATTTT.

The chain links TRBV27 to TRBJ2-2, with D tentatively TRBD1 or TRBD2 (5 bases each). Trimming removed 6 bases at V and 4 bases at J, with 12 bases between. CDR1 and CDR2 from the germline V gene are MNHEY and SMNVEV (reference sequence). The CDR3 consists of 14 residues. CDR3 amino acids: CASSDSAGTGELFF. CDR3 nucleotides: TGTGCCAGCAGCGACAGTGCGGGCACCGGGGAGCTGTTTTTT.

This clonotype was seen many times. The V and J genes are TRBV7-8 and TRBJ2-7; no clear D gene. The germline V gene has CDR1 SGHVS and CDR2 FQNEAQ. V gave up 1 base and J gave up 0 bases, with 13 bases separating them. The CDR3 runs to 16 residues. CDR3 in amino acids: CASSLGPDPSSYEQYF. In DNA form, the CDR3 reads TGTGCCAGCAGCTTAGGTCCGGATCCAAGCTCCTACGAGCAGTACTTC.

There are many counts of this clonotype. The CDR3 region is CASSLWLAGDAGELFF. The CDR3 nucleotides are TGTGCCAGCAGTTTATGGCTAGCGGGAGACGCCGGGGAGCTGTTTTTT. This chain uses TRBV28 with TRBJ2-2; TRBD2 matches 10 bases. The CDR3 contains 16 residues. Germline loops: CDR1 MDHEN, CDR2 SYDVKM. Trimming took 0 bases from V and 6 from J; bases not matched to a gene: 4.

This clonotype has a handful of counts. This rearrangement joins TRBV6-1 to TRBJ2-2; tentative D call: TRBD2 (6 bases). In germline, CDR1 is MNHNS, CDR2 SASEGT. This CDR3 is built from 15 residues. Trimming cost V 4 bases and J 4 bases, with 13 bases left between them. The CDR3: CASSGGTPGTGELFF. CDR3 sequence (DNA): TGTGCCAGCAGTGGCGGGACCCCGGGCACCGGGGAGCTGTTTTTT.

This clonotype was seen only a few times. The chain joins TRBV29-1 to TRBJ1-2; D gene ambiguous. The CDR3 consists of 11 residues. V lost 6 bases and J 2 bases, leaving 7 bases between the germline ends. The germline V gene encodes CDR1 SQVTM and CDR2 ANQGSEA. CDR3 sequence reads: CSVAGNYGYTF. In DNA form, the CDR3 reads TGCAGCGTCGCGGGCAACTATGGCTACACCTTC.

This clonotype was seen only a few times. The chain's CDR3 is CSANYRSTDTQYF. The CDR3 region has the DNA TGCAGTGCTAACTACCGGTCCACAGATACGCAGTATTTT. V and J are TRBV20-1 and TRBJ2-3, with D hard to call. Germline V CDR1 and CDR2: DFQATT, SNEGSKA (reference sequence). The CDR3 contains 13 residues. V gave up 4 bases and J gave up 2 bases, with 10 bases separating them.

This clonotype was counted many times. The gene calls are TRBV7-8 and TRBJ1-5, with 10 positions matching TRBD1. CDR3 length: 14 amino acids. Trimming took 3 bases from V and 5 from J; bases not matched to a gene: 1. CDR1 SGHVS and CDR2 FQNEAQ come from the germline V gene. CDR3 nucleotides: TGTGCCAGCAGCTTGGGGACAGGGGATCAGCCCCAGCATTTT. Its translation is CASSLGTGDQPQHF.

The table lists this clonotype with a few counts. The chain recombines TRBV29-1 with TRBJ2-3; D remains ambiguous. CDR1 and CDR2 (germline): SQVTM, ANQGSEA. CDR3 length: 13 residues. Trimming removed 4 bases at V and 5 bases at J, with 13 bases between. The CDR3 is CSVARTSEDTQYF. In nucleotides, the CDR3 is TGCAGCGTTGCCCGGACCTCCGAAGATACGCAGTATTTT.

This clonotype was counted a few times. CDR3 DNA sequence: TGCAGTGCTAGGGATTTTGGGGGCCCCTATGGCTACACCTTC. It is translated as CSARDFGGPYGYTF. The chain couples TRBV20-1 to TRBJ1-2, with D possibly being TRBD1 (6 bases). Trimming took off 3 bases at V and 4 bases at J, with 15 bases between the two ends. The germline V gene has CDR1 DFQATT and CDR2 SNEGSKA (reference sequence). CDR3 length equals 14 residues.

The sample holds a few counts of this clonotype. This rearrangement joins TRBV10-3 to TRBJ1-1, with D unclear. The germline V gene has CDR1 ENHRY and CDR2 SYGVKD. The germline V and J ends were trimmed by 0 bases and 4 bases, with 12 bases remaining between them. The CDR3 has 15 residues. CDR3 protein: CAISESRGLGTEAFF. CDR3 nucleotide sequence: TGTGCCATCAGTGAGTCACGGGGATTAGGCACTGAAGCTTTCTTT.

The V call is TRBV24-1, the J call TRBJ2-5; 9 nucleotides match TRBD1. Germline V CDR1 and CDR2: KGHDR, SFDVKD. Trimming took 3 bases from V and 4 from J; bases not matched to a gene: 11. CDR3 length: 17 amino acids. This CDR3 is CATSDLLRTGDRETQYF. The CDR3 nucleotides read TGTGCCACCAGTGATCTACTACGGACAGGGGACAGAGAGACCCAGTACTTC.

The chain has TRBV20-1 and TRBJ2-6; D not certain. The CDR3 loop spans 17 amino acids. Trimming stripped 0 bases from V and 0 bases from J, with 12 bases between. Per germline, CDR1 DFQATT and CDR2 SNEGSKA (reference sequence). The CDR3 spells CSARDGRRASGANVLTF. For the CDR3, the DNA is TGCAGTGCTAGAGACGGCAGAAGGGCCTCTGGGGCCAACGTCCTGACTTTC.

This clonotype was seen many times. This rearrangement joins TRBV7-9 to TRBJ2-1; 7 bases map to TRBD2. V lost 5 bases to trimming and J lost 1 base; unmatched junction nucleotides: 14. The CDR3 totals 18 residues. CDR1 is SEHNR and CDR2 is FQNEAQ in the germline V gene (reference sequence). The CDR3 spells CASSPPVLGEGSYNEQFF. CDR3 nucleotide sequence: TGTGCCAGCAGCCCCCCCGTACTCGGGGAGGGGTCCTACAATGAGCAGTTCTTC. The full variable domain, rest sourced from reference TRBV7-9 and TRBJ2-1, is DTGVSQNPRHKITKRGQNVTFRCDPISEHNRLYWYRQTLGQGPEFLTYFQNEAQLEKSRLLSDRFSAERPKGSFSTLEIQRTEQGDSAMYLCASSPPVLGEGSYNEQFFGPGTRLTVL.

The chain is built from TRBV6-6 and TRBJ1-3; D gene uncertain. The CDR3 has 14 amino acids. Germline CDR1 is MNHNY and CDR2 is SVGAGI (reference sequence). Trimming took off 6 bases at V and 0 bases at J, with 9 bases between the two ends. The chain's CDR3 is CASSPPDSGNTIYF. The CDR3 coding sequence is TGTGCCAGCAGCCCCCCCGACTCTGGAAACACCATATATTTT.

The genes are TRBV14 and TRBJ2-7; the D gene is possibly TRBD2 (5 bases). The germline gives CDR1 SGHDN, CDR2 FVKESK. The length of the CDR3 is 11 residues. Trimming pared 2 bases from V and 6 bases from J, leaving 5 bases between. The CDR3 DNA follows: TGTGCCAGCAGCCAACGGGGCGAGCAGTACTTC. Translating gives CASSQRGEQYF.

The V gene is TRBV23-1, the J gene TRBJ1-5, with D possibly TRBD1 on 5 matching bases. TRBV23-1 counts as an open reading frame of uncertain function. The CDR3 has 18 residues. Trimming shortened V by 0 bases and J by 7 bases, and 22 bases separated the two germline ends. The CDR3 spells CASSQSYGGGVWGQPQHF. CDR3 DNA sequence: TGCGCCAGCAGTCAATCCTATGGTGGGGGAGTCTGGGGACAGCCCCAGCATTTT.